The rows below give T cell receptor beta chains drawn from one sample of a study of T cells after yellow fever vaccination. TCRdb reprocessed the 5' RACE reads via MiXCR and lists one record per CDR3 protein. The table has 510,000 or so distinct CDR3 sequences, about 19% seen once. The input for sequencing was PBMCs, taken 15 days after the yellow fever booster vaccination. The receptors were gathered from a young man who received the YFV17D yellow fever vaccine. Each CDR3 is given with its conserved first and last residue. Each record gives: clone size, J gene, D gene, V gene, CDR3 protein, CDR3 DNA. A D gene is named only where the DNA matches it firmly. Clone size appears in some rows only: once, few, many, or a class for an expanded clone.

once | TRBJ1-5 | TRBD1 | TRBV10-3 | CAAGQGIEQPQHF | TGTGCCGCGGGACAGGGGATAGAACAGCCCCAGCATTTT
. | TRBJ2-1 | TRBD2 | TRBV20-1 | CSVSWTSGGIEQFF | TGCAGTGTATCATGGACTAGCGGGGGAATTGAGCAGTTCTTC
. | TRBJ2-5 | . | TRBV6-2/TRBV6-3 | CASSYLPGAPETQYF | TGTGCCAGCAGTTACTTGCCAGGGGCCCCAGAGACCCAGTACTTC
few | TRBJ2-5 | . | TRBV7-9 | CASSPWGEETQYF | TGTGCCAGCAGCCCCTGGGGGGAAGAGACCCAGTACTTC
. | TRBJ2-1 | . | TRBV15 | CATSIVRPVSYNEQFF | TGTGCCACCAGCATAGTCCGACCGGTCTCCTACAATGAGCAGTTCTTC
few | TRBJ2-1 | TRBD2 | TRBV6-2/TRBV6-3 | CASSSSRLAGAPGRPNEQFF | TGTGCCAGCAGCTCCAGCCGACTAGCGGGGGCCCCCGGTAGGCCCAATGAGCAGTTCTTC
few | TRBJ2-1 | TRBD2 | TRBV20-1 | CSASRRGRGSDEQFF | TGCAGTGCGAGTCGGCGCGGGAGGGGTTCGGATGAGCAGTTCTTC
. | TRBJ2-7 | TRBD1 | TRBV7-8 | CASSPGGTGGLYEQYF | TGTGCCAGCAGCCCAGGCGGGACAGGGGGCCTCTACGAGCAGTACTTC
. | TRBJ2-2 | TRBD1 | TRBV28 | CASQIRQGHTGELFF | TGTGCCAGCCAAATACGACAGGGCCACACCGGGGAGCTGTTTTTT
. | TRBJ2-5 | . | TRBV20-1 | CSAGTVVAVQETQYF | TGCAGTGCTGGCACTGTGGTCGCCGTTCAAGAGACCCAGTACTTC
few | TRBJ2-1 | TRBD2 | TRBV5-1 | CASSVVAGVRNEQFF | TGCGCCAGCAGCGTCGTAGCGGGAGTTCGCAATGAGCAGTTCTTC
. | TRBJ2-7 | . | TRBV5-4 | CASSSLGWYEQYF | TGTGCCAGCAGCTCTCTGGGGTGGTACGAGCAGTACTTC
. | TRBJ2-7 | . | TRBV20-1 | CSAPGGRDYEQYF | TGCAGTGCCCCGGGTGGGCGCGACTACGAGCAGTACTTC
. | TRBJ2-5 | . | TRBV5-8 | CASRSVSKETQYF | TGTGCCAGCAGAAGCGTGTCAAAAGAGACCCAGTACTTC
. | TRBJ2-3 | . | TRBV20-1 | CSAEQYDTQYF | TGCAGTGCTGAACAGTACGATACGCAGTATTTT
few | TRBJ1-1 | . | TRBV6-5 | CASSYKPYSGTNTEAFF | TGTGCCAGCAGTTACAAACCGTACTCCGGGACGAACACTGAAGCTTTCTTT
. | TRBJ2-3 | TRBD2 | TRBV20-1 | CCANDRSTSGFYTQYF | TGCTGTGCTAACGACCGTTCGACTAGCGGCTTCTATACGCAGTATTTT
few | TRBJ2-1 | TRBD2 | TRBV6-5 | CASSYSTSGNNEQFF | TGTGCCAGCAGTTACTCGACTAGCGGTAACAATGAGCAGTTCTTC
few | TRBJ2-7 | . | TRBV7-2 | CASSQWLRTGQYF | TGTGCCAGCAGCCAGTGGTTACGGACCGGGCAGTACTTC
. | TRBJ2-1 | . | TRBV20-1 | CSARDQERPFYNEQFF | TGCAGTGCTAGAGATCAGGAGCGGCCCTTCTACAATGAGCAGTTCTTC
. | TRBJ2-6 | . | TRBV20-1 | CSAYTQTGANVLTF | TGCAGTGCTTATACACAAACTGGGGCCAACGTCCTGACTTTC
once | TRBJ2-7 | . | TRBV18 | CASSSSGASGSYEQYF | TGTGCCAGCTCATCTTCGGGGGCTAGCGGCTCCTACGAGCAGTACTTC
few | TRBJ2-3 | TRBD2 | TRBV7-9 | CASSLRLAVSTDTQYF | TGTGCCAGCAGCTTACGGCTAGCGGTTAGCACAGATACGCAGTATTTT
few | TRBJ2-4 | . | TRBV3-1 | CASSQDGANIQYF | TGTGCCAGCAGCCAAGATGGGGCAAACATTCAGTACTTC
. | TRBJ1-4 | . | TRBV20-1 | CSARVGATNEKLFF | TGCAGTGCTAGAGTGGGCGCAACTAATGAAAAACTGTTTTTT
few | TRBJ1-1 | . | TRBV6-5 | CASSPAGPRSEAFF | TGTGCCAGCAGTCCGGCAGGGCCCCGGAGTGAAGCTTTCTTT
. | TRBJ2-5 | TRBD2 | TRBV18 | CASSPTAGPAHLTSGGETQYF | TGTGCCAGCTCACCAACGGCAGGCCCTGCACACCTAACTAGCGGTGGGGAGACCCAGTACTTC
few | TRBJ1-2 | . | TRBV7-9 | CASSFPLTGKGYTF | TGTGCCAGCAGCTTTCCCCTAACAGGGAAGGGCTACACCTTC
few | TRBJ2-7 | . | TRBV14 | CASSQTGEFPYEQYF | TGTGCCAGCAGCCAAACAGGAGAGTTTCCCTACGAGCAGTACTTC
few | TRBJ2-2 | TRBD2 | TRBV7-2 | CASSYSGSVDTGELFF | TGTGCCAGCAGCTACAGCGGGAGTGTTGACACCGGGGAGCTGTTTTTT
few | TRBJ2-2 | TRBD2 | TRBV20-1 | CSAKLAGYTGELFF | TGCAGTGCAAAACTAGCGGGATACACCGGGGAGCTGTTTTTT
many | TRBJ2-7 | . | TRBV12-3/TRBV12-4 | CASSLTYEQYF | TGTGCCAGCAGCCTCACCTACGAGCAGTACTTC
. | TRBJ2-2 | TRBD1 | TRBV20-1 | CSARVGQGTTGELFF | TGCAGTGCTAGAGTCGGACAGGGGACCACCGGGGAGCTGTTTTTT
. | TRBJ2-3 | TRBD1 | TRBV4-3 | CASSPRGGPDTQYF | TGCGCCAGCAGCCCCCGAGGGGGCCCAGATACGCAGTATTTT
few | TRBJ2-3 | TRBD1 | TRBV14 | CASSRAWDRLTDTQYF | TGTGCCAGCAGCCGCGCCTGGGACAGGTTAACAGATACGCAGTATTTT